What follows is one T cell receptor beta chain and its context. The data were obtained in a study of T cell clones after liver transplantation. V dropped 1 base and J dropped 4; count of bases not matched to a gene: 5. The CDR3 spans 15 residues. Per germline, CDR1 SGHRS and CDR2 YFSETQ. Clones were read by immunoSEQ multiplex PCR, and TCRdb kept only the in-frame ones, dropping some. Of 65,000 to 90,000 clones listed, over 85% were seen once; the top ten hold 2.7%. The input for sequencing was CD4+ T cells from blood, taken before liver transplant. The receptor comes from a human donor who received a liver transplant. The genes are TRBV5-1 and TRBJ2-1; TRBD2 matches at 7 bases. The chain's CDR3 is CASSLRASGYNEQFF. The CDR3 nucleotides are TGCGCCAGCAGCTTGAGGGCTAGCGGATACAATGAGCAGTTCTTC.